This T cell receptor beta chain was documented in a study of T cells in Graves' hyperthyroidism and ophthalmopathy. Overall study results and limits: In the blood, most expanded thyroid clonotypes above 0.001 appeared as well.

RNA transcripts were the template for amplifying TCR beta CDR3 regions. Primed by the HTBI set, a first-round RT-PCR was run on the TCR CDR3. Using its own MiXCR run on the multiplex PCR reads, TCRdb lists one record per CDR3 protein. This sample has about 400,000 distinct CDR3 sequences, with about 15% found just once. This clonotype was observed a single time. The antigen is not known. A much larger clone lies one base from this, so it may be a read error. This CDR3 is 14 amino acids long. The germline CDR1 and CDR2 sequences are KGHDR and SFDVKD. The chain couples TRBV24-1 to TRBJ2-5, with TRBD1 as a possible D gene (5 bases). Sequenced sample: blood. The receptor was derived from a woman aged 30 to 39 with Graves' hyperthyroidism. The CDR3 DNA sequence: TGTGCCGCCAGTGCTCCAGGGTATGTGGAGACCCAGTACTTC. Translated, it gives CAASAPGYVETQYF.